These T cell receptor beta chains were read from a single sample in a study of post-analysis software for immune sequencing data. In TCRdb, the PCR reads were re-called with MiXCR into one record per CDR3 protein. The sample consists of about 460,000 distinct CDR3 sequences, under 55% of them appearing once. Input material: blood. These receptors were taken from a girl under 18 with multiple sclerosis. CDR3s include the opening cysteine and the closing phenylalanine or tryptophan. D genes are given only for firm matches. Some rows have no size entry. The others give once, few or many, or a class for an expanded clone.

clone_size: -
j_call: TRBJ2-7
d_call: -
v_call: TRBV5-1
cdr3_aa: CASRVGPSSYEQYF
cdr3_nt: TGCGCCAGCAGAGTGGGACCCAGCTCCTACGAGCAGTACTTC

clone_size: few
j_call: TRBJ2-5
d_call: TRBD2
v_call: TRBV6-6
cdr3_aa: CASGRGLALGTQYF
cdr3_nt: TGTGCCAGCGGCCGGGGACTAGCCTTGGGGACCCAGTACTTC

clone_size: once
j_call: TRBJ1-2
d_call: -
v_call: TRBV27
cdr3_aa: CASSFNSGGGYTF
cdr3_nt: TGTGCCAGCAGTTTTAATTCCGGAGGTGGCTACACCTTC

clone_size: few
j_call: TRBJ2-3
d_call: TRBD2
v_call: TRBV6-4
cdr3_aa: CASSPSGSPLDTQYF
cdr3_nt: TGTGCCAGCAGTCCTAGCGGGAGTCCTTTAGATACGCAGTATTTT

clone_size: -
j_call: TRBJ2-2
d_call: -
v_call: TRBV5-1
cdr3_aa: CASRPAVSLNTGELFF
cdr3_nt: TGCGCCAGCAGGCCCGCAGTCAGCCTGAACACCGGGGAGCTGTTTTTT

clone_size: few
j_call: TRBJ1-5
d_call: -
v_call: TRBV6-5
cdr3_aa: CASSYSRLQPQHF
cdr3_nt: TGTGCCAGCAGTTACTCGCGGCTTCAGCCCCAGCATTTT

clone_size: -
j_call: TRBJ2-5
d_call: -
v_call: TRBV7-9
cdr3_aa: CASSLKGYQETQYF
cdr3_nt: TGTGCCAGCAGCTTAAAGGGGTACCAAGAGACCCAGTACTTC

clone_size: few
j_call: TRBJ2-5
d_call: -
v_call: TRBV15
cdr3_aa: CATSGSKETQYF
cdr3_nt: TGTGCCACCAGCGGGTCGAAAGAGACCCAGTACTTC

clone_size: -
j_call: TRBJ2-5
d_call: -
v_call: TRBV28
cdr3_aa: CASLRRLAGQGTQYF
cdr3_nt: TGTGCCAGCCTCCGGCGGCTAGCGGGACAGGGGACCCAGTACTTC

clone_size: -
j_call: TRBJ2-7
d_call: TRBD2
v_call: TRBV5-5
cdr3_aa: CASSLARSSGSYEQYF
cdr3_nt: TGTGCCAGCAGCTTGGCCCGCTCTAGCGGGAGTTACGAGCAGTACTTC

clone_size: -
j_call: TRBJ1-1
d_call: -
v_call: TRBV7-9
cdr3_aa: CASSPKRSQDTEAFF
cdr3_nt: TGTGCCAGCAGCCCCAAACGATCACAGGACACTGAAGCTTTCTTT

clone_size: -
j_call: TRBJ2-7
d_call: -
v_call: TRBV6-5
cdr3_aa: CASTRGIPYEQYF
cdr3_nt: TGTGCCAGCACCCGGGGGATCCCCTACGAGCAGTACTTC

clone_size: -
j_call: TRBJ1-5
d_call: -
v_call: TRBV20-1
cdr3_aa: CSARDLGQGRNQPQHF
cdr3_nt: TGCAGTGCTAGAGATTTAGGGCAGGGGCGCAATCAGCCCCAGCATTTT

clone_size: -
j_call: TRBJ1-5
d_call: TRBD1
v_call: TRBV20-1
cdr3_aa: CSARVGRGRDQPQHF
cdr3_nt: TGCAGTGCTAGAGTAGGCAGGGGGCGCGATCAGCCCCAGCATTTT

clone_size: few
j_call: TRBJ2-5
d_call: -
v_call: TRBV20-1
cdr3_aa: CSARGLGETQYF
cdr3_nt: TGCAGTGCTAGGGGGCTTGGGGAGACCCAGTACTTC

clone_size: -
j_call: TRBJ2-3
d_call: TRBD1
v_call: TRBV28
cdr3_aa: CASSSPPGAGGETDTQYF
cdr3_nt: TGTGCCAGCAGTTCCCCCCCTGGGGCAGGGGGCGAAACAGATACGCAGTATTTT

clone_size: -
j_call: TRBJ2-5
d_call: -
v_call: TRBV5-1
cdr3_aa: CASSLELAEAQETQYF
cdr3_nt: TGCGCCAGCAGCTTGGAGCTGGCGGAAGCCCAAGAGACCCAGTACTTC

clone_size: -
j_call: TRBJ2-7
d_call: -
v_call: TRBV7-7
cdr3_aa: CASSLGSTNEQYF
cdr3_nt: TGTGCTAGCAGCTTAGGGTCCACCAACGAGCAGTACTTC

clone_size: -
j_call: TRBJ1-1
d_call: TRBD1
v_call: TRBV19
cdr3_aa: CASSKKGRGMNTEAFF
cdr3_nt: TGTGCCAGTAGTAAGAAGGGCAGGGGGATGAACACTGAAGCTTTCTTT

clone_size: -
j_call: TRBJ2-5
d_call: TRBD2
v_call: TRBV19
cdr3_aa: CASSVIAGTKETQYF
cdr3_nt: TGTGCCAGTAGTGTAATAGCGGGAACCAAAGAGACCCAGTACTTC

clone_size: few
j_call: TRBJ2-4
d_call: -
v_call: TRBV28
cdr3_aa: CASSGQYKNIQYF
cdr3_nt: TGTGCCAGCAGTGGACAGTACAAAAACATTCAGTACTTC

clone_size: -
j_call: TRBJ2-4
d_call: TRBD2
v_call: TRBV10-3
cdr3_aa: CAISESWEGREQYF
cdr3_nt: TGTGCCATCAGTGAGTCATGGGAAGGGAGGGAGCAGTACTTC

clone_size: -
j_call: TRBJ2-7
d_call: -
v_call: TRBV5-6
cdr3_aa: CASSDTRTDYEQYF
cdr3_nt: TGTGCCAGCAGCGATACTAGGACGGACTACGAGCAGTACTTC

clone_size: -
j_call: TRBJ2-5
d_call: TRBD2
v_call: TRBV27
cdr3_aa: CASGEGTSLPVQETQYF
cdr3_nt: TGTGCCAGCGGGGAAGGGACTAGCCTTCCGGTACAAGAGACCCAGTACTTC

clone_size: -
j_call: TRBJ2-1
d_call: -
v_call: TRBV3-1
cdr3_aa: CASSRSREGEQFF
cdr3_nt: TGTGCCAGCAGCCGGAGTAGAGAGGGTGAGCAGTTCTTC

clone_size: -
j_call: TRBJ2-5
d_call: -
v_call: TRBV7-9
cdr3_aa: CASSLPPGAETQYF
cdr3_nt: TGTGCCAGCAGCCTTCCCCCGGGCGCAGAGACCCAGTACTTC

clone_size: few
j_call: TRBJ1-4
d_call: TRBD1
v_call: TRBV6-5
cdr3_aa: CASSYTGGTNEKLFF
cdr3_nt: TGTGCCAGCAGTTATACAGGGGGCACTAATGAAAAACTGTTTTTT

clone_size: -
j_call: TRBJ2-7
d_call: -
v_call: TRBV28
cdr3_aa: CASSLWARPNEQYF
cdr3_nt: TGTGCCAGCAGTTTATGGGCTAGGCCCAACGAGCAGTACTTC

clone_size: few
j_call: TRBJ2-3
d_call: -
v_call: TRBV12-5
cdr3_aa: CASGFSGDLTDTQYF
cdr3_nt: TGTGCTAGTGGTTTCTCAGGGGACCTCACAGATACGCAGTATTTT

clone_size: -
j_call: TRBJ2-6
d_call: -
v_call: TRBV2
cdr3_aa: CASRLTGGPGANVLTF
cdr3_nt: TGTGCCAGCCGACTCACGGGGGGCCCTGGGGCCAACGTCCTGACTTTC

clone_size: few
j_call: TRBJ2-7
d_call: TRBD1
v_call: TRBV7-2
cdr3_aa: CASSERTGYEQYF
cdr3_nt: TGTGCCAGCAGCGAGCGGACAGGCTACGAGCAGTACTTC

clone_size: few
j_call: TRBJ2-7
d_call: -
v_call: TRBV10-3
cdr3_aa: CAIFDGGSEQYF
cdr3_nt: TGTGCCATTTTCGACGGGGGTAGCGAGCAGTACTTC

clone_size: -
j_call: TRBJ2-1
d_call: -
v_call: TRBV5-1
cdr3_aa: CASSPRGAGHPLGEQFF
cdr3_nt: TGCGCCAGCAGTCCCCGGGGAGCGGGACACCCCCTCGGTGAGCAGTTCTTC

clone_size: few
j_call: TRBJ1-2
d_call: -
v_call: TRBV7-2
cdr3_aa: CASSLDMGSDGYTF
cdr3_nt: TGTGCCAGCAGCTTAGATATGGGCTCGGATGGCTACACCTTC

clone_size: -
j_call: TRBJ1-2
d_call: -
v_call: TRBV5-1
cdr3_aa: CASSWAPKRDGYTF
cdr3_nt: TGCGCCAGCAGCTGGGCCCCCAAACGCGATGGCTACACCTTC

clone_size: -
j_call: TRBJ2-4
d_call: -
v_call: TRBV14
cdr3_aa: CASSQDSGSYPIQYF
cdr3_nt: TGTGCCAGCAGCCAAGATTCGGGGAGCTATCCGATTCAGTACTTC

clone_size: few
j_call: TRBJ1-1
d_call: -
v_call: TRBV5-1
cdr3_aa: CASSSSGGYTEAFF
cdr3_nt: TGCGCCAGCAGCTCCTCCGGGGGGTACACTGAAGCTTTCTTT

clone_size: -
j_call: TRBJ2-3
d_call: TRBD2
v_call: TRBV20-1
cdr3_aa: CSATPLTSGREDTQYF
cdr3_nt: TGCAGTGCCACACCTTTGACTAGCGGGAGGGAAGATACGCAGTATTTT

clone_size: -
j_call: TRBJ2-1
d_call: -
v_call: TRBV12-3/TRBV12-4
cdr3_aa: CASSRRLGNEQFF
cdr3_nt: TGTGCCAGCAGTCGCCGACTAGGCAATGAGCAGTTCTTC

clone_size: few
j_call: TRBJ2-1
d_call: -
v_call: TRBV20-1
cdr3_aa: CSASHGAVAYNEQFF
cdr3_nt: TGCAGTGCTAGTCACGGTGCTGTAGCCTACAATGAGCAGTTCTTC

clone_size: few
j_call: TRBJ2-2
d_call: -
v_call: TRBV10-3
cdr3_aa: CAITEENTGELFF
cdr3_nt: TGTGCCATCACCGAGGAGAACACCGGGGAGCTGTTTTTT

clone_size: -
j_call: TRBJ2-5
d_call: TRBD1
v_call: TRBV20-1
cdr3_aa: CSDSGTGGTETQYF
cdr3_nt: TGCAGTGATAGCGGGACAGGGGGCACGGAGACCCAGTACTTC

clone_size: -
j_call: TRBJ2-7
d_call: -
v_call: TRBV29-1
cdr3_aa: CSVVRAVYEQYF
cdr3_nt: TGCAGCGTTGTTAGGGCAGTCTACGAGCAGTACTTC

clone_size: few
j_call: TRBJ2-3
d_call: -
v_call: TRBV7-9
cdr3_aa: CASSRIWERTDTQYF
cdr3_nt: TGTGCCAGCAGCCGGATTTGGGAGCGCACAGATACGCAGTATTTT

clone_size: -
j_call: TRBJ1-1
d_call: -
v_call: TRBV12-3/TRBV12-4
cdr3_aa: CASAESWTEAFF
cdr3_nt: TGTGCCAGCGCGGAATCGTGGACTGAAGCTTTCTTT

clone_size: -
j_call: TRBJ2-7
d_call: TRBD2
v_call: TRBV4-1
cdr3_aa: CASSPTGHQIGLAGGKEQYF
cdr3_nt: TGCGCCAGCAGTCCGACGGGACACCAAATCGGACTAGCGGGAGGCAAAGAGCAGTACTTC

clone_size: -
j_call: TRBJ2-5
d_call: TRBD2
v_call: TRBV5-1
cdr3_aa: CASSLSQRELETQYF
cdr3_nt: TGCGCCAGCAGCTTGTCTCAGCGGGAACTGGAGACCCAGTACTTC

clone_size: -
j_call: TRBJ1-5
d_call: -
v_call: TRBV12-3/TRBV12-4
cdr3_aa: CACSLQGDNQPQHF
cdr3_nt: TGTGCCTGCAGTCTTCAGGGAGACAATCAGCCCCAGCATTTT

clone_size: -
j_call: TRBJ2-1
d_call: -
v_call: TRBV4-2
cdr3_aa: CASSQDRGIADEQFF
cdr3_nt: TGTGCCAGCAGCCAAGATCGGGGGATCGCCGATGAGCAGTTCTTC

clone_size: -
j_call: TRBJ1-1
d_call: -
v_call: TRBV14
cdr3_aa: CASSQVPGSAGTEAFF
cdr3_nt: TGTGCCAGCAGCCAAGTGCCCGGGAGTGCGGGCACTGAAGCTTTCTTT

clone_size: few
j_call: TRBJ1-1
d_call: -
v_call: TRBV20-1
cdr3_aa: CSAPRLTEAFF
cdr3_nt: TGCAGTGCCCCAAGGCTCACTGAAGCTTTCTTT

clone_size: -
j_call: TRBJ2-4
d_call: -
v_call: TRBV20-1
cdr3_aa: CSASSRSSPSAMGGIQYF
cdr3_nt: TGCAGTGCTAGCAGTCGGAGTAGCCCGAGTGCTATGGGTGGCATTCAGTACTTC

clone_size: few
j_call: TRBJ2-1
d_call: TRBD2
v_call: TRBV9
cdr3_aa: CASSVVGLAGGSEQFF
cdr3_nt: TGTGCCAGCAGCGTTGTGGGACTAGCGGGAGGTAGTGAGCAGTTCTTC

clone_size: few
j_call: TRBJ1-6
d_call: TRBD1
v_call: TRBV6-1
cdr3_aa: CASISQGTNSPLHF
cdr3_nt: TGTGCCAGCATTTCACAGGGGACTAATTCACCCCTCCACTTT

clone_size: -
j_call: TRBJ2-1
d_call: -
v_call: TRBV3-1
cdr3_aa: CASSQLLLGPQKDNEQFF
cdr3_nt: TGTGCCAGCAGCCAACTACTACTGGGGCCCCAAAAGGATAATGAGCAGTTCTTC

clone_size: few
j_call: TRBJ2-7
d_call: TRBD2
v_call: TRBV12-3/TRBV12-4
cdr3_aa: CASGFSGTSGAWGEQYF
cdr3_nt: TGTGCCAGCGGTTTCTCCGGTACTAGCGGAGCGTGGGGCGAGCAGTACTTC